Given below is one TCR beta chain in context. The antigen remains unidentified. This sample includes further DNA sequences coding for the same CDR3. This specimen belongs to a study of shared clonotypes between healthy human individuals. Overall study: Each donor's CD8 memory used one plate, CD8 naive two, each CD4 subset three.

This CDR3 contains 12 residues. The ends were cut back, 4 bases at V and 5 bases at J, with 5 bases in the middle. CDR1 is SNHLY, CDR2 FYNNEI, per germline. Method: immunoSEQ multiplex PCR; TCRdb's copy keeps in-frame clones and lacks some. The sample lists roughly 2 million clones; roughly 94% were seen once. Study findings and constraints: Represented genetic and exposure-history diversity was restricted by having few donors. Naive subsets generally exceeded memory subsets in estimated richness.

Sequencing was carried out using naive CD4+ T cells sorted from blood. This sample's subset: CD45RA+ positively selected. V gene TRBV2 combines with J gene TRBJ2-2, with D tentatively TRBD2 (5 bases). This TCR was sampled from a man aged 18-30 years in good health. The CDR3 is CASSGTTGELFF. In DNA form, the CDR3 reads TGTGCCAGCAGTGGGACTACCGGGGAGCTGTTTTTT.